This T cell receptor (beta chain) was sequenced in a study of blood T cells in healthy people across ages (dated by TCRdb to about 2015). In terms of the full investigation: In model experiments, template switching captured about one uniquely barcoded TCR beta cDNA molecule for every two T cells. Age-related changes in TCR beta repertoire diversity were measured in the study by deep sequencing normalized with unique cDNA molecular identifiers. Four age groups were formed from the donors: young (average approximately 15 years), middle-aged (roughly 38), aged (about 68) and long-lived (about 80). Donors of different ages were randomly distributed across sequencing lanes to avoid experimental bias. Using the same blood draw, the study looked at two additional independent replicas of 1 million unique cDNA reads for two donors, one aged 18 to 29 and the other aged 80 or older.

Including cysteine and phenylalanine, the CDR3 has 18 amino acids. The CDR3 DNA has 54 bases and is translated from base 1. At the junction V is shortened by 0 bases and J by 1 base; bases outside the gene matches: 9. Sequences DFQATT (CDR1) and SNEGSKA (CDR2) are obtained from the germline V gene (reference sequence). The donors were some 39 Caucasian individuals from Russia, aged about 6 to 100 years, who were systemically healthy. Around 10 milliliters of peripheral blood were collected from each donor into EDTA-treated Vacutainer tubes. PBMCs were isolated by Ficoll-Paque density-gradient centrifugation, with at least 6 million obtained per sample. Total RNA, at least 5 micrograms per sample, was extracted from PBMCs with Trizol reagent. The percentages of naive CD45RAhigh/CD27high T cells were determined by flow cytometry on a PBMC aliquot from every donor. Receptor libraries were prepared by 5' RACE. Instrument used: Illumina HiSeq 2500. The second PCR ran for about 7 to 11 cycles and used a J-beta primer mix along with a sample-barcoded 5' primer. Each TCR beta cDNA molecule received a unique molecular identifier from a template-switch 5' adaptor carrying 12 random nucleotides. Each sample yielded at least 3 million CDR3-containing paired-end reads. First-strand cDNA was synthesized from all RNA with the Mint cDNA synthesis kit, primed by a TRBC-specific oligonucleotide. All cDNA was treated with uracil-DNA glycosylase and then went through a first 18-cycle PCR with the universal primers M1SS and BC2_uni_R. As for the original processing: Normalization of each sample was performed by random selection of 1 million high-quality reads, each carrying a distinct molecular identifier. Instead of being binned into consensus sequences, reads with shared molecular identifiers were discarded. MiTCR, set to a Q25 quality threshold and the strictest error-elimination algorithm, was used for CDR3 identification, clonotype clustering and error correction. A nonparametric unseen species model with Euler transformation was used to estimate lower-bound total TCR beta diversity. The public reads were run again by TCRdb, first through fastp at Q25 and then through MiXCR, and only productive beta chains were kept. Rows matching on CDR3 protein sequence are summarized as one entry with the most common DNA and genes. It is TCRdb's table, rather than the study itself, that gives the V and J calls and clone size. The sample records about 1,500,000 distinct CDR3 sequences, 28% of which are singletons. Together, the top ten hold roughly 8.2% of the sample.

In this sample, this clonotype turned up a few times. The antigen it recognizes is unknown. There are no base qualities to consult, and no much larger clone falls within one base. Beyond this particular receptor, the publication reports: Observed TCR beta diversity per million T cells fell roughly linearly with age, and a significant reduction was already apparent by age roughly 40. Because the CMV infection status of the donors was unknown, age-related changes in expanded clonotypes may potentially have been confounded. Estimates of total diversity based on one million sequenced T cells were regarded as lower bounds and as underestimates. Since profiling was done on bulk unsorted PBMCs, naive and antigen-experienced compartments could not be conclusively compared. The percentage of naive T cells measured by flow cytometry correlated strongly with observed TCR beta diversity. Compared with the aged group, the long-lived group had more naive CD4+ T cells, fewer expanded clones and increased TCR diversity, suggesting age selection.

The source material was blood. This sequence uses TRBV20-1 and TRBJ2-1, and TRBD2 matches 10 of the central bases. The sequence came from a woman aged 25 to 39 in good health. The DNA sequence is given as TGCAGTGCTAGAGATTCCAGCGGGGGGGCCGGATCCTACAATGAGCAGTTCTTC. It codes for CSARDSSGGAGSYNEQFF.